One sample yielded the 27 T cell receptor beta chains listed below, sequenced in a study of OX40 agonist ivuxolimab in advanced cancers. Clones were read by immunoSEQ multiplex PCR, and TCRdb kept only the in-frame ones, dropping some. The sample has 75,000 to 90,000 clones; around 87% are singletons. This specimen consisted of CD4+ or CD8+ T cells sorted from blood, obtained in a trial of the OX40 agonist ivuxolimab. These receptor sequences come from an adult with an advanced solid tumor such as melanoma, head and neck, liver or kidney cancer.

The chain employs TRBV7-3 and TRBJ2-7; TRBD1 aligns across 10 bases. This CDR3 spans 14 amino acids. Germline CDR1 is SGHTA and CDR2 is FQGTGA. V lost 5 bases and J lost 4; bases outside the gene matches: 5. The CDR3 region has the DNA TGTGCCAGCAGCCTCGGACAGGGGGGTTACGAGCAGTACTTC. Its protein is CASSLGQGGYEQYF.

This chain connects TRBV19 to TRBJ2-7; 8 bases are a match to TRBD1. The ends lost 5 bases at V and 3 bases at J; junction bases unmatched: 3. Germline CDR1 reads LNHDA; CDR2 reads SQIVND (reference sequence). This CDR3 is built from 13 residues. CDR3 in amino acids: CASSGQGYYEQYF. CDR3 sequence (DNA): TGTGCCAGTAGTGGACAGGGATACTACGAGCAGTACTTC.

The chain employs TRBV11-2 and TRBJ2-7; D not certain. Germline CDR1 reads SGHAT; CDR2 reads FQNNGV. Trimming left V 0 bases short and J 6 bases short, with 12 bases between. The CDR3 has 14 residues. Here the CDR3 reads CASSLDQITSEQYF. CDR3 DNA sequence: TGTGCCAGCAGCTTAGATCAGATTACATCCGAGCAGTACTTC.

The CDR3 nucleotides are TGCAGCGTTGGGACAGGGGAGAGAAAGACCCAGTACTTC. Its translation: CSVGTGERKTQYF. The V gene is TRBV29-1, the J gene TRBJ2-5; 9 bases are a match to TRBD1. CDR1 and CDR2 (germline): SQVTM, ANQGSEA. The CDR3 is 13 amino acids. The trim removed 4 bases at V and 6 bases at J, leaving 6 bases unmatched.

This clone appeared a few times. The gene calls are TRBV6-6 and TRBJ1-2; weak D call: TRBD1 (6 bases). V shed 5 bases and J shed 2 bases, with 15 bases lying between them. Germline V gene sequence: CDR1 MNHNY, CDR2 SVGAGI (reference sequence). The CDR3 runs 15 residues. The CDR3 bases are TGTGCCAGCAGTACCGGGACACGGGGAAACTATGGCTACACCTTC. This translates into CASSTGTRGNYGYTF.

This sequence joins TRBV7-2 and TRBJ1-3; 9 nucleotides match TRBD1. Germline loops: CDR1 SGHTA, CDR2 FQGNSA. The CDR3 spans 16 residues. With 6 bases clipped from V and 2 bases from J, the junction kept 8 bases outside the gene matches. CDR3 sequence (DNA): TGTGCCAGCAGGATACTCGGACAGGGGACTGGAAACACCATATATTTT. Its translation is CASRILGQGTGNTIYF.

DNA of the CDR3: TGTGCCAGCAGTCCTGACAGGGGAGGCTACAATGAGCAGTTCTTC. Translating gives CASSPDRGGYNEQFF. The chain links TRBV2 to TRBJ2-1; 8 bases agree with TRBD1. The CDR3 extends over 15 amino acids. CDR1 and CDR2 (germline): SNHLY, FYNNEI. Trimming removed 5 bases from V and 3 bases from J; junction bases left unmatched: 6.

This clone has only a few counts. This rearrangement joins TRBV7-9 to TRBJ1-1; the D is unclear. This CDR3 contains 13 residues. CDR1 and CDR2 from the germline V gene are SEHNR and FQNEAQ (reference sequence). The germline V and J ends were trimmed by 3 bases and 0 bases, with 5 bases remaining between them. The CDR3 region is CASSFEMNTEAFF. The DNA of the CDR3 is TGTGCCAGCAGCTTTGAGATGAACACTGAAGCTTTCTTT. Full variable domain (missing parts from reference TRBV7-9 and TRBJ1-1): DTGVSQNPRHKITKRGQNVTFRCDPISEHNRLYWYRQTLGQGPEFLTYFQNEAQLEKSRLLSDRFSAERPKGSFSTLEIQRTEQGDSAMYLCASSFEMNTEAFFGQGTRLTVV.

The chain recombines TRBV11-3 with TRBJ2-2; 9 bases line up with TRBD2. The CDR3 consists of 17 residues. Trimming removed 3 bases from V and 2 bases from J; junction bases left unmatched: 7. CDR1 and CDR2 from the germline V gene are SGHNT and YENEEA. The CDR3 nucleotides read TGTGCCAGCAGCTTTACGGCGGGAGGGATCAACACCGGGGAGCTGTTTTTT. Its translation is CASSFTAGGINTGELFF.

The chain couples TRBV6-6 to TRBJ2-7; TRBD1 aligns across 7 bases. In germline, CDR1 is MNHNY, CDR2 SVGAGI (reference sequence). This CDR3 contains 15 residues. The V segment lost 4 bases and the J segment 1 base; nucleotides outside the gene matches: 7. The CDR3 is CASSSPRGLSYEQYF. In nucleotides, the CDR3 is TGTGCCAGCAGTTCGCCGAGGGGGCTTTCCTACGAGCAGTACTTC.

The genes are TRBV20-1 and TRBJ2-3, with D possibly matching TRBD2 (6 bases). The V and J ends lost 5 bases and 8 bases respectively, with 11 bases between them. Germline assignment: CDR1 DFQATT and CDR2 SNEGSKA (reference sequence). The CDR3 runs to 11 residues. The CDR3 is CSADKGGTQYF. The CDR3 nucleotides read TGCAGTGCTGATAAGGGAGGTACGCAGTATTTT.

This chain connects TRBV18 to TRBJ2-7; a possible D gene is TRBD1 (6 bases). The CDR3 contains 15 residues. Germline V gene sequence: CDR1 KGHSH, CDR2 LQKENI. V was cut by 3 bases and J by 1 base, with 13 bases left in between. CDR3 coding DNA: TGTGCCAGCTCACCGAGACAGGACCCATCCTACGAGCAGTACTTC. It translates to CASSPRQDPSYEQYF.

The V and J genes are TRBV11-2 and TRBJ2-7; D might be TRBD2 (6 bases). The CDR3 consists of 12 residues. Germline V gives CDR1 SGHAT, CDR2 FQNNGV. Trimming took 5 bases from V and 6 from J, leaving 11 bases between them. CDR3 sequence reads: CASSAFGGEQYF. In DNA, the CDR3 is TGTGCCAGCAGCGCCTTCGGGGGCGAGCAGTACTTC. The full variable domain, with the rest looked up from reference TRBV11-2 and TRBJ2-7, is EAGVAQSPRYKIIEKRQSVAFWCNPISGHATLYWYQQILGQGPKLLIQFQNNGVVDDSQLPKDRFSAERLKGVDSTLKIQPAKLEDSAVYLCASSAFGGEQYFGPGTRLTVT.

CDR3 sequence: CSVPKGGADTGELFF. The CDR3 nucleotides read TGCAGCGTTCCCAAAGGGGGGGCGGACACCGGGGAGCTGTTTTTT. The chain uses TRBV29-1 and TRBJ2-2; tentatively, D is TRBD2 (7 bases). Between the trimmed V and J ends, which lost 5 bases and 3 bases, there was a span of 16 bases. Germline V lookup: CDR1 SQVTM, CDR2 ANQGSEA. CDR3 length: 15 amino acids.

This clone was seen just once. The chain combines TRBV5-4 with TRBJ2-2, with a tentative D call TRBD1 (6 bases). Germline loops: CDR1 SGHNT, CDR2 YYREEE (reference sequence). CDR3 length: 17 residues. Trimming cost V 0 bases and J 3 bases, with 15 bases left between them. As DNA, the CDR3 is TGTGCCAGCAGCTTGGTCCCCAGGGGAGCTGACACCGGGGAGCTGTTTTTT. Encoded protein: CASSLVPRGADTGELFF.

The chain recombines TRBV30 with TRBJ1-1; 8 nucleotides align to TRBD1. This CDR3 comprises 13 residues. In germline, CDR1 is GTSNPN, CDR2 SVGIG (reference sequence). The trim removed 2 bases at V and 9 bases at J, leaving 8 bases unmatched. This chain's CDR3 is CAWSPGQGSKAFF. Here the CDR3 DNA reads TGTGCCTGGAGTCCCGGACAGGGCTCCAAAGCTTTCTTT.

This clone was detected only a few times. V and J are TRBV15 and TRBJ1-1; a weak D match, TRBD1 (5 bases). CDR3 length: 13 residues. Germline V CDR1 and CDR2: LNHNV, YYDKDF (reference sequence). V shed 8 bases and J shed 2 bases, with 12 bases lying between them. The CDR3: CATGGTGNTEAFF. The CDR3 DNA reads TGTGCCACCGGGGGAACAGGAAACACTGAAGCTTTCTTT.

This sequence joins TRBV9 and TRBJ2-3; the D is unclear. The ends were cut back, 2 bases at V and 0 bases at J, with 7 bases in the middle. Germline lookup yields CDR1 SGDLS and CDR2 YYNGEE. The CDR3 runs to 14 residues. The CDR3 sequence is CASSVILSTDTQYF. CDR3 bases: TGTGCCAGCAGCGTCATCTTAAGCACAGATACGCAGTATTTT.

The rearrangement uses TRBV5-1 and TRBJ2-2, with D possibly TRBD2 on 6 matching bases. The CDR3 length is 17 residues. Trimming took 4 bases from V and 6 from J, leaving 22 bases between them. Germline V CDR1 and CDR2: SGHRS, YFSETQ. Here the CDR3 DNA reads TGCGCCAGCAGCCCCCTCTCGGGGGTGTTGGTAGCCGGGGAGCTGTTTTTT. This encodes CASSPLSGVLVAGELFF. The complete variable domain, with remaining parts taken from reference TRBV5-1 and TRBJ2-2, reads KAGVTQTPRYLIKTRGQQVTLSCSPISGHRSVSWYQQTPGQGLQFLFEYFSETQRNKGNFPGRFSGRQFSNSRSEMNVSTLELGDSALYLCASSPLSGVLVAGELFFGEGSRLTVL.

This clone appeared a single time. The chain carries TRBV2 and TRBJ2-7, with 9 bases that match TRBD1. Germline-derived CDR1 and CDR2 are SNHLY and FYNNEI. There are 17 residues in the CDR3. J gave up 0 bases and V 6 bases, and 12 bases lay outside the gene matches. CDR3 sequence (DNA): TGTGCCAGCAGACCGGGACAGGGATATGGGAGCTCCTACGAGCAGTACTTC. It codes for CASRPGQGYGSSYEQYF. The complete variable domain, with remaining parts taken from reference TRBV2 and TRBJ2-7, reads EPEVTQTPSHQVTQMGQEVILRCVPISNHLYFYWYRQILGQKVEFLVSFYNNEISEKSEIFDDQFSVERPDGSNFTLKIRSTKLEDSAMYFCASRPGQGYGSSYEQYFGPGTRLTVT.

The V gene is TRBV2, the J gene TRBJ2-3; 8 bases line up with TRBD2. With 8 bases clipped from V and 1 base from J, the junction kept 11 bases outside the gene matches. CDR1 is SNHLY, CDR2 FYNNEI, per germline. The CDR3 runs to 16 residues. DNA for the CDR3: TGTGCCAGCGGGCCGGGAGGGCCCCTCGGCACAGATACGCAGTATTTT. Translated: CASGPGGPLGTDTQYF. Combining the CDR3 with reference TRBV2 and TRBJ2-3 gives the whole variable domain EPEVTQTPSHQVTQMGQEVILRCVPISNHLYFYWYRQILGQKVEFLVSFYNNEISEKSEIFDDQFSVERPDGSNFTLKIRSTKLEDSAMYFCASGPGGPLGTDTQYFGPGTRLTVL.

The chain links TRBV18 to TRBJ2-2; D is possibly TRBD1 (6 bases). Trimming took 3 bases from V and 2 from J, leaving 16 bases between them. This CDR3 has 17 residues. The germline V gene has CDR1 KGHSH and CDR2 LQKENI. Here the CDR3 reads CASSPERQVSNTGELFF. CDR3 nucleotide sequence: TGTGCCAGCTCACCCGAAAGACAGGTGTCCAACACCGGGGAGCTGTTTTTT.

The V gene is TRBV14, the J gene TRBJ1-2, with TRBD1 matching over 7 bases. CDR3 length: 14 amino acids. The junction had 6 bases not matched to a gene; V was cut back by 4 bases and J by 4 bases. Germline V gene data show CDR1 as SGHDN and CDR2 as FVKESK. The CDR3 is CASSLGGTAYGYTF. DNA of the CDR3: TGTGCCAGCAGCCTCGGTGGGACAGCCTATGGCTACACCTTC.

This rearrangement joins TRBV5-6 to TRBJ1-1, with D unresolved. There are 13 residues in the CDR3. Trimming took 4 bases from V and 1 from J, leaving 8 bases between them. Per the germline V gene, CDR1 is SGHDT and CDR2 is YYEEEE. In nucleotides, the CDR3 is TGTGCCAGCAGCAGACGATCGAACACTGAAGCTTTCTTT. Translating gives CASSRRSNTEAFF. The variable domain in full, completed from reference TRBV5-6 and TRBJ1-1, reads DAGVTQSPTHLIKTRGQQVTLRCSPKSGHDTVSWYQQALGQGPQFIFQYYEEEERQRGNFPDRFSGHQFPNYSSELNVNALLLGDSALYLCASSRRSNTEAFFGQGTRLTVV.

V gene TRBV29-1 combines with J gene TRBJ2-3; 8 bases are a match to TRBD2. V shed 7 bases and J 5 bases; nucleotides not matched to a gene: 5. The germline CDR1 and CDR2 sequences are SQVTM and ANQGSEA. The CDR3 has 12 residues. The CDR3 sequence: CSAAGGEDTQYF. DNA for the CDR3: TGCAGCGCCGCCGGGGGGGAAGATACGCAGTATTTT.

This clone has just a few counts. This chain connects TRBV6-1 to TRBJ1-2; unclear D gene. Deletions cut 0 bases from V and 7 bases from J, with 15 bases between. Germline-derived CDR1 and CDR2 are MNHNS and SASEGT. The CDR3 loop spans 15 amino acids. The CDR3 spells CASSEALRQDRGYTF. CDR3 DNA sequence: TGTGCCAGCAGTGAAGCGCTTCGGCAGGACCGTGGCTACACCTTC.

The chain recombines TRBV2 with TRBJ2-1; 9 nucleotides agree with TRBD2. This CDR3 has 14 amino acids. Germline CDR1 SNHLY, CDR2 FYNNEI. J lost 6 bases, V lost 7 bases, and 7 bases had no gene match. CDR3 sequence reads: CASTGGLAFNEQFF. The CDR3, as DNA: TGTGCCAGCACCGGGGGACTAGCCTTCAATGAGCAGTTCTTC.